These 18 T cell receptor beta chains originate from one sample sequenced in a study of blood T cells in healthy people across ages. A second PCR of 7 to 11 cycles used a sample-barcoded 5' primer and a J-beta primer mix. TCRdb re-called the 5' RACE reads with MiXCR, one entry per CDR3 protein. The sample lists approximately 1.5 million distinct CDR3 sequences; almost 35% were seen once. The sample taken for sequencing was blood. Receptors originate from a woman aged 25 to 39 in good health.

This chain joins TRBV29-1 and TRBJ2-1; TRBD2 agrees at 14 bases. After removal of 6 bases from V and 3 bases from J, the junction contained 7 bases not matched to a gene. The CDR3 is 16 residues long. CDR1 and CDR2 from the germline V gene are SQVTM and ANQGSEA. CDR3 coding DNA: TGCAGCGTCAAGACTAGCGGGAGGGAGAACTACAATGAGCAGTTCTTC. It yields the protein CSVKTSGRENYNEQFF.

This clonotype has only a few counts. CDR3 sequence: CASSLVRRGYTF. Here the CDR3 DNA reads TGTGCCAGCAGCTTAGTTCGGCGGGGCTACACCTTC. The chain couples TRBV11-2 to TRBJ1-2; no clear D gene. Germline assignment: CDR1 SGHAT and CDR2 FQNNGV. V lost 1 base to trimming and J lost 8 bases, with 8 bases between them. CDR3 length equals 12 residues.

This clonotype has a handful of counts. The chain carries TRBV7-8 and TRBJ2-7, with D perhaps TRBD2 (6 bases). Trimming shortened V by 4 bases and J by 5 bases, and 12 bases separated the two germline ends. This CDR3 comprises 13 residues. Germline CDR1 is SGHVS and CDR2 is FQNEAQ. DNA of the CDR3: TGTGCCAGCAGCTCAAAGCGGGCTAACGAGCAGTACTTC. Amino acids: CASSSKRANEQYF.

V usage is TRBV30 and J usage is TRBJ2-3; D ambiguous. CDR3 length: 14 residues. Germline CDR1 and CDR2: GTSNPN and SVGIG (reference sequence). V was pared by 7 bases and J by 5 bases, with 19 bases between. For the CDR3, the DNA is TGTGCCTTATTCCAGGAGTATCTAGAAGATACGCAGTATTTT. The encoded protein is CALFQEYLEDTQYF. Full variable domain (outside the CDR3, taken from reference TRBV30 and TRBJ2-3): SQTIHQWPATLVQPVGSPLSLECTVEGTSNPNLYWYRQAAGRGLQLLFYSVGIGQISSEVPQNLSASRPQDRQFILSSKKLLLSDSGFYLCALFQEYLEDTQYFGPGTRLTVL.

This clonotype was seen only a few times. The chain couples TRBV4-1 to TRBJ1-2; D may be TRBD1 (5 bases). Germline V CDR1 and CDR2: MGHRA, YSYEKL. This CDR3 spans 16 amino acids. Deletions cut 1 base from V and 4 bases from J, with 16 bases between. CDR3 amino acids: CASSQGGSSTIYGYTF. CDR3 coding DNA: TGCGCCAGCAGCCAAGGGGGCAGCTCCACTATCTATGGCTACACCTTC.

This clonotype has more than one count but fewer than ten. This chain connects TRBV20-1 to TRBJ2-5; 11 bases agree with TRBD2. CDR3 size: 17 residues. Germline values: CDR1 DFQATT, CDR2 SNEGSKA (reference sequence). With V trimmed by 0 bases and J by 5 bases, 11 bases remained unmatched. CDR3 bases: TGCAGTGCTAGAGAAACTAGCGGGGGAATTAAACTGGAGACCCAGTACTTC. The encoded protein is CSARETSGGIKLETQYF.

This clonotype was seen at least ten times. V gene TRBV4-2 combines with J gene TRBJ2-5; possible D gene TRBD1, 6 bases. V lost 0 bases and J lost 4, with 12 bases in between. From germline, CDR1 is LGHNA and CDR2 YNFKEQ. The CDR3 loop spans 15 amino acids. The CDR3 DNA reads as TGTGCCAGCAGCCAAGAATTAGCAGGGGCAGAGACCCAGTACTTC. Translating it yields CASSQELAGAETQYF.

This chain uses TRBV5-1 with TRBJ2-6; D could derive from TRBD1 or TRBD2 (6 bases each). CDR3 length equals 15 residues. The germline V and J ends were trimmed by 4 bases and 0 bases, with 8 bases remaining between them. The germline gives CDR1 SGHRS, CDR2 YFSETQ. The CDR3 loop reads CASSTGASGANVLTF. The DNA for the CDR3 is TGCGCCAGCAGCACGGGGGCCTCTGGGGCCAACGTCCTGACTTTC. Looking up the rest from reference TRBV5-1 and TRBJ2-6 gives the full variable domain: KAGVTQTPRYLIKTRGQQVTLSCSPISGHRSVSWYQQTPGQGLQFLFEYFSETQRNKGNFPGRFSGRQFSNSRSEMNVSTLELGDSALYLCASSTGASGANVLTFGAGSRLTVL.

The chain recombines TRBV11-2 with TRBJ1-6; the match to TRBD1 covers 7 bases. Germline loops: CDR1 SGHAT, CDR2 FQNNGV. This CDR3 is built from 17 residues. J gave up 11 bases and V 0 bases, and 13 bases lay outside the gene matches. The CDR3 DNA reads as TGTGCCAGCAGCTTAGATTTTGGGACAGCCAGGACCCCACCCCTCCACTTT. Amino acids: CASSLDFGTARTPPLHF.

The sample holds a few counts of this clonotype. This chain connects TRBV20-1 to TRBJ2-5, with 7 bases matching TRBD1. In germline, CDR1 is DFQATT, CDR2 SNEGSKA (reference sequence). This CDR3 spans 13 amino acids. V was clipped by 8 bases and J by 1 base; unmatched bases: 7. For the CDR3, the DNA is TGCAGTCCTAAGGGACAGCCCCAAGAGACCCAGTACTTC. Translating it yields CSPKGQPQETQYF.

This clonotype was seen only once. This sequence joins TRBV30 and TRBJ1-1, with D uncertain. The V end was cut by 8 bases, the J end by 1 base, with 14 bases between. Germline CDR1 is GTSNPN and CDR2 is SVGIG (reference sequence). This CDR3 has 13 residues. CDR3 DNA: TGTGCCAGGGCGGGAGATAAGAACACTGAAGCTTTCTTT. This translates into CARAGDKNTEAFF.

This clonotype was observed a few times. The gene calls are TRBV3-1 and TRBJ2-1; 11 bases are a match to TRBD2. Germline CDR1 is LGHDT and CDR2 is YNNKEL (reference sequence). Trimming cost V 3 bases and J 12 bases; bases outside gene matches: 13. CDR3 length equals 16 residues. The CDR3 DNA reads TGTGCCAGCAGCCAGGAACTAGCGGGGGCAATTAAGGGGCAGTTCTTC. As protein: CASSQELAGAIKGQFF.

This clonotype was observed at least ten times. Here the CDR3 reads CACRQGETEAFF. DNA of the CDR3: TGTGCCTGCAGACAGGGGGAGACTGAAGCTTTCTTT. V usage is TRBV30 and J usage is TRBJ1-1; 9 nucleotides agree with TRBD1. Germline lookup yields CDR1 GTSNPN and CDR2 SVGIG (reference sequence). This CDR3 region has 12 residues. Unmatched junction bases numbered 4, after V lost 6 bases and J lost 5 bases.

The gene calls are TRBV29-1 and TRBJ1-1, with a possible D match to TRBD1 (6 bases). From germline, CDR1 is SQVTM and CDR2 ANQGSEA. The CDR3 spans 13 residues. Trimming took 6 bases from V and 3 from J, leaving 14 bases between them. The CDR3 spells CSVRGGGHTEAFF. The CDR3 DNA is TGCAGCGTCCGGGGTGGGGGGCACACTGAAGCTTTCTTT.

This rearrangement joins TRBV5-1 to TRBJ2-7, with 10 bases fitting TRBD1. Germline trimming cut 4 bases from V and 3 bases from J; bases unmatched to any gene: 7. This CDR3 comprises 15 residues. Germline V gene lookup returns CDR1 SGHRS and CDR2 YFSETQ. The chain's CDR3 is CASSARGQGRYEQYF. CDR3 coding DNA: TGCGCCAGCAGCGCCAGGGGACAGGGGCGCTACGAGCAGTACTTC.

This clonotype has more than one count but fewer than ten. The chain recombines TRBV30 with TRBJ1-2; D remains ambiguous. Germline V gene data show CDR1 as GTSNPN and CDR2 as SVGIG (reference sequence). This CDR3 comprises 13 residues. Trimming pared 1 base from V and 3 bases from J, leaving 9 bases between. The CDR3: CAWSEGQDYGYTF. CDR3 DNA: TGTGCCTGGAGTGAAGGGCAGGACTATGGCTACACCTTC.

The chain joins TRBV20-1 to TRBJ2-1; unclear D gene. The CDR3 consists of 16 residues. Germline lookup yields CDR1 DFQATT and CDR2 SNEGSKA (reference sequence). The germline V and J ends were trimmed by 4 bases and 3 bases, with 19 bases remaining between them. The CDR3 DNA sequence: TGCAGTGCTACGGCCCCAGGCGCCCACCACTACAATGAGCAGTTCTTC. This encodes CSATAPGAHHYNEQFF.

The chain employs TRBV18 and TRBJ2-6; perhaps TRBD1 as D (5 bases). This CDR3 is 18 amino acids long. Germline loops: CDR1 KGHSH, CDR2 LQKENI. The germline V and J ends were trimmed by 2 bases and 4 bases, with 18 bases remaining between them. The CDR3 loop is CASSPTQGRITGANVLTF. In DNA, the CDR3 is TGTGCCAGCTCACCAACCCAGGGAAGAATAACGGGGGCCAACGTCCTGACTTTC.